This T cell receptor (beta chain) appears in the sequencing data of a study of blood T cell repertoires in COVID-19. Study details: COVID-19 samples from acute and convalescent phases originated in the United States, Italy and Spain.

Per the original methods: Estimated nucleated cell counts came from reference gene primer amplification. Profiling relied on immunoSEQ multiplex PCR, and the TCRdb table lists in-frame clones only, not all of them. The D gene and trimming were derived from the DNA, and the V and J assignments and clone size from that table. This sample has under 450,000 clones; about 91% occur once, and the top ten carry around 13%. Seattle's enrolled individuals joined amid active infection and were then monitored longitudinally. Sequenced material: peripheral blood. This receptor was identified in a woman in her forties or fifties with COVID-19, enrolled during active disease.

The CDR3 DNA is TGCGCCAGCAGCTTGCTTTCCCCCTTTATTCGGGGGTACTTC. Translated, it gives CASSLLSPFIRGYF. V and J are TRBV5-1 and TRBJ2-7; D possibly corresponds to TRBD2 (5 bases). Germline V lookup: CDR1 SGHRS, CDR2 YFSETQ. Between the trimmed V and J ends, which lost 1 base and 12 bases, there was a span of 20 bases. The CDR3 totals 14 residues. The variable domain in full, with the rest retrieved from reference TRBV5-1 and TRBJ2-7, is KAGVTQTPRYLIKTRGQQVTLSCSPISGHRSVSWYQQTPGQGLQFLFEYFSETQRNKGNFPGRFSGRQFSNSRSEMNVSTLELGDSALYLCASSLLSPFIRGYFGPGTRLTVT.